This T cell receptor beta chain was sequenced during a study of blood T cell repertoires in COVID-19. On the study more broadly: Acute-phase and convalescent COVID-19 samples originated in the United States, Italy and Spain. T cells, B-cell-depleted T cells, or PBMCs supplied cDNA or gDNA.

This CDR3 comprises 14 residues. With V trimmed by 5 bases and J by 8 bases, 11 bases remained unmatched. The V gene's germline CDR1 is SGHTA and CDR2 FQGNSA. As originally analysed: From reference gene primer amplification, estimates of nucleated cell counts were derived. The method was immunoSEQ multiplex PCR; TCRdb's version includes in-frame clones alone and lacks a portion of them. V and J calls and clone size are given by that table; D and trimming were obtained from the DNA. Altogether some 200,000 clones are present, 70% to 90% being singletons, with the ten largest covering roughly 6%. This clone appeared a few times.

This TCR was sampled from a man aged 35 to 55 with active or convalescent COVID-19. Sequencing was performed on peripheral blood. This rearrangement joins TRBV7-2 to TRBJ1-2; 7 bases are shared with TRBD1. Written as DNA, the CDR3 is TGTGCCAGCAGCGGGCCACAGGGGAGAGGGGGCTACACCTTC. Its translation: CASSGPQGRGGYTF.